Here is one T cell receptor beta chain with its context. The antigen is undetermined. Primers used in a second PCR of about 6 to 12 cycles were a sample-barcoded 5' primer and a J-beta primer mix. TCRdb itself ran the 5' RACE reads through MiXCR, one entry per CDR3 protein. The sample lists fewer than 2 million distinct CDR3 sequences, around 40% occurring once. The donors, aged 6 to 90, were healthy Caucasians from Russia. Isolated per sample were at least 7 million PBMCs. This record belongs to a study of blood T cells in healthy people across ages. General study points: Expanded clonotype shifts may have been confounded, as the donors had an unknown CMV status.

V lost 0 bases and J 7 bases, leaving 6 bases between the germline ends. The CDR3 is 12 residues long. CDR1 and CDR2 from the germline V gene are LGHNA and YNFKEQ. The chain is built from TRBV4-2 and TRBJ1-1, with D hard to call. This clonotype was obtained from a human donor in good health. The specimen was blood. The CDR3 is CASSQDQVEAFF. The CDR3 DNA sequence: TGTGCCAGCAGCCAAGATCAAGTTGAAGCTTTCTTT.